This T cell receptor beta chain originates from a study of blood T cell repertoires in COVID-19. Study details: Acute-phase and convalescent COVID-19 samples originated in the United States, Italy and Spain.

As for this clone: The sample holds other DNA sequences that translate to the same CDR3.

The CDR3 contains 13 residues. V lost 2 bases and J 7 bases, leaving 9 bases between the germline ends. CDR1 and CDR2 (germline): SGHVS, FNYEAQ. TCRdb's table, derived via immunoSEQ multiplex PCR, lists solely in-frame clones and lacks some. The sample holds 150,000 to 200,000 clones, about 87% seen once. The chain carries TRBV7-6 and TRBJ2-1, with D possibly TRBD2 on 5 matching bases. The TCR was taken from a woman aged 55 to 70 who had recovered from COVID-19. Sample: peripheral blood. The CDR3 sequence: CASSLNRGNEQFF. In DNA form, the CDR3 reads TGTGCCAGCAGCTTAAATCGGGGAAATGAGCAGTTCTTC.